Reported below is one T cell receptor beta chain. This CDR3 has 15 residues. The germline V gene encodes CDR1 SGDLS and CDR2 YYNGEE. Deletions cut 0 bases from V and 2 bases from J, with 10 bases between. Everyone who took part was roughly 18 to 89 years old, and they came from roughly 25 US areas. Participants were placed into cohorts based on the clinical history they reported. These data come from a study of blood T cell repertoires in COVID-19. Study background: Sites in the United States, Italy and Spain provided acute and convalescent COVID-19 samples. PBMCs, B-cell-depleted T cells, or T cells provided the cDNA or gDNA that made up the material.

Clones were read by immunoSEQ multiplex PCR, and TCRdb kept only the in-frame ones, dropping some. This sample carries about 330,000 clones, 70% to 90% of them seen once, and the ten largest clones take over 4%. Sample: PBMCs or T cells enriched from blood (not recorded which). The source of this sequence is a woman aged 25 to 39 who had recovered from COVID-19. The chain recombines TRBV9 with TRBJ2-3, with no clear D. Here the CDR3 DNA reads TGTGCCAGCAGCGTAGATGGCAGGCTCACAGATACGCAGTATTTT. Protein: CASSVDGRLTDTQYF.